The sample holds a few counts of the clone carrying this T cell receptor beta chain. The time point is: patch test 2, 6 weeks after DPC sensitization. The treatment is: therapeutic diphenylcyclopropenone sensitization with weekly scalp DPC. This sample was taken from a study of human T cells and chemical hapten exposure. The CDR3 is 14 amino acids. The germline CDR1 and CDR2 sequences are LNHNV and YYDKDF (reference sequence). Trimming removed 5 bases at V and 4 bases at J, with 14 bases between. Each CDR3 protein gets one entry after TCRdb re-called the RACE reads with MiXCR. There are roughly 380,000 distinct CDR3 sequences in the sample; under 6.5% occur only once, and about 5.6% lies in the top ten.

The chain employs TRBV15 and TRBJ1-1; D is undetermined. The specimen comprised whole blood, sampled in connection with sensitization to the hapten diphenylcyclopropenone (DPC). The sequence derives from a woman aged 18-30 years with alopecia areata. Some clones in this sample may be carry-over from other donors' samples. The CDR3 here is CATSLQREGTEAFF. CDR3 bases: TGTGCCACCAGCCTACAGAGGGAGGGCACTGAAGCTTTCTTT.